Below, one T cell receptor beta chain is given with its context. The antigen is unknown. Germline V gene lookup returns CDR1 SNHLY and CDR2 FYNNEI. V lost 4 bases and J lost 9, with 16 bases in between. The CDR3 is made up of 15 amino acids. This entry comes from a study of cytotoxic CD8 clonotypes in ibrutinib-treated CLL. Depths of 1 in 200,000 to 1 in 1 million T cells were the sequencing target. Produced via immunoSEQ multiplex PCR; TCRdb's table is partial and in-frame only. The data show tens of thousands of clones, around 84% seen once. General study findings and limits: At progression, clonality fell back toward baseline after rising at ibrutinib response.

The sequence came from a human donor with chronic lymphocytic leukemia. V is TRBV2 and J is TRBJ1-6; possible D gene TRBD1, 6 bases. This sample comprised PBMCs, obtained at disease progression, from a patient treated with ibrutinib. CDR3 residues: CASSGSQGGGSPLHF. As DNA, the CDR3 is TGTGCCAGCAGTGGATCACAGGGTGGAGGTTCACCCCTCCACTTT.